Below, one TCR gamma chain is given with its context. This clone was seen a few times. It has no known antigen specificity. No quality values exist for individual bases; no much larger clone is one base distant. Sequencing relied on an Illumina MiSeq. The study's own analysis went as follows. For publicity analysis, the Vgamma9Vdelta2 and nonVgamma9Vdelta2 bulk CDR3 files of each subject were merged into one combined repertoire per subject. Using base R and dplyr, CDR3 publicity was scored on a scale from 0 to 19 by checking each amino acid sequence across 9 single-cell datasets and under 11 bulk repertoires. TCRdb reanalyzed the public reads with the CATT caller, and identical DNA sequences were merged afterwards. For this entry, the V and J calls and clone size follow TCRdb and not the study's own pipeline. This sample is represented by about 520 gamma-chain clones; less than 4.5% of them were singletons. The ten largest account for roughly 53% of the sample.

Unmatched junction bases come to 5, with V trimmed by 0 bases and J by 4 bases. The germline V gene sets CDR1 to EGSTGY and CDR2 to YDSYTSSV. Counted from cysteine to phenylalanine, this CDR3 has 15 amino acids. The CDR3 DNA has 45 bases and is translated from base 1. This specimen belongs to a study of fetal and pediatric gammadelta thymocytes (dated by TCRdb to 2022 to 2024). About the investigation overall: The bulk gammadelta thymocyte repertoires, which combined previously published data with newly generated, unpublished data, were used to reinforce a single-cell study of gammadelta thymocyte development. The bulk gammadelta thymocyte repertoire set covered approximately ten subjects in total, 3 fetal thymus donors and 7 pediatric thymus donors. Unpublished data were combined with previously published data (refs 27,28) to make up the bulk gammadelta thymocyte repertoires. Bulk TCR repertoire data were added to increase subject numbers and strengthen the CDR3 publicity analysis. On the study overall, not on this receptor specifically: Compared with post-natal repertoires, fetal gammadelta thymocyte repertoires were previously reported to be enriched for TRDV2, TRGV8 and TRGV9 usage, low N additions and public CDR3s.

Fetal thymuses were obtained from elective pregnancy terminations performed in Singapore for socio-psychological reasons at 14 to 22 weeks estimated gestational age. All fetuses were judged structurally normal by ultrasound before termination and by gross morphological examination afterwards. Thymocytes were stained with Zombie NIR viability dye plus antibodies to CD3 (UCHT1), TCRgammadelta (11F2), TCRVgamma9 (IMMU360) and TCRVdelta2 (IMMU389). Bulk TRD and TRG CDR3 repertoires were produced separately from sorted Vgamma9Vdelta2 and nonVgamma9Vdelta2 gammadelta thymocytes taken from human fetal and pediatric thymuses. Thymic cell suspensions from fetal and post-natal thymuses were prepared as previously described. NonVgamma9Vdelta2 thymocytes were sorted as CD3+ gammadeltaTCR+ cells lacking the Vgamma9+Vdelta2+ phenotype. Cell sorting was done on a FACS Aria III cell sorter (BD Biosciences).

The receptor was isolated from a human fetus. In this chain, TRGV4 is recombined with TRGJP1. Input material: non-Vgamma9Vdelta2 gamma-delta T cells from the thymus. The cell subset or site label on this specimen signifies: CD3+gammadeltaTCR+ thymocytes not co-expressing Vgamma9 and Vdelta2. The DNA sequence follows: TGTGCCACCTGGGATGGGCGGGGCACTGGTTGGTTCAAGATATTT. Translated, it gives CATWDGRGTGWFKIF.